Following are 9 T cell receptor beta chains from one sample sequenced in a study of blood T cell repertoires in COVID-19. Profiled with immunoSEQ multiplex PCR; TCRdb holds only in-frame clones, not every one. The table shows some 280,000 clones, with about nine tenths occurring only once. Material: peripheral blood. These receptor sequences come from a woman aged 25 to 45 with active or convalescent COVID-19.

This rearrangement joins TRBV5-1 to TRBJ2-1; D remains unclear. The germline V gene has CDR1 SGHRS and CDR2 YFSETQ. The CDR3 has 12 residues. V was cut by 3 bases and J by 8 bases, with 9 bases left in between. CDR3 residues: CASSSGWDEQFF. The CDR3 DNA reads as TGCGCCAGCAGCTCCGGGTGGGATGAGCAGTTCTTC.

The chain has TRBV14 and TRBJ2-7, with 9 bases identical to TRBD1. The CDR3 loop spans 15 amino acids. With 4 bases clipped from V and 2 bases from J, the junction kept 6 bases outside the gene matches. Germline V gives CDR1 SGHDN, CDR2 FVKESK. CDR3 bases: TGTGCCAGCAGCCTCCCCGGGACAGGGCCCTACGAGCAGTACTTC. Protein sequence: CASSLPGTGPYEQYF.

CDR3 region: CASSPPRGAHYGYTF. The DNA of the CDR3 is TGTGCCAGCAGCCCTCCTCGGGGGGCTCACTATGGCTACACCTTC. The chain joins TRBV5-4 to TRBJ1-2, with D perhaps TRBD1 (6 bases). The V and J ends lost 4 bases and 3 bases respectively, with 16 bases between them. This CDR3 is 15 amino acids long. The germline CDR1 and CDR2 sequences are SGHNT and YYREEE (reference sequence).

This clone was found once. The chain is built from TRBV6-1 and TRBJ1-1; a weak D match, TRBD1 (6 bases). Germline V gives CDR1 MNHNS, CDR2 SASEGT. Trimming stripped 2 bases from V and 8 bases from J, with 9 bases between. The CDR3 length is 12 residues. This chain's CDR3 is CASSEWGPEAFF. CDR3 nucleotide sequence: TGTGCCAGCAGTGAATGGGGGCCAGAAGCTTTCTTT.

The V and J genes are TRBV5-6 and TRBJ2-1, with 14 bases lining up with TRBD2. Germline CDR1 SGHDT, CDR2 YYEEEE. This CDR3 has 18 residues. The V and J ends lost 3 bases and 3 bases, in that order; junction bases with no gene match: 8. The CDR3 loop reads CASSSSGTSGGRYNEQFF. CDR3 nucleotide sequence: TGTGCCAGCAGCTCTTCCGGGACTAGCGGGGGCCGCTACAATGAGCAGTTCTTC.

V usage is TRBV12-3 or TRBV12-4 and J usage is TRBJ2-1, with D unresolved. V dropped 2 bases and J dropped 7 bases, with 9 bases sitting between them. CDR3 length: 13 residues. The CDR3 protein is CASSLIHLNEQFF. DNA of the CDR3: TGTGCCAGCAGTTTAATACATCTTAATGAGCAGTTCTTC.

CDR3 nucleotide sequence: TGTGCCAGCCAGGTCTCAGGGAATAATCAGCCCCAGCATTTT. Translation gives CASQVSGNNQPQHF. J is TRBJ1-5 and V is TRBV2; weak D call: TRBD1 (5 bases). Per germline, CDR1 SNHLY and CDR2 FYNNEI. The ends were cut back, 8 bases at V and 4 bases at J, with 15 bases in the middle. The CDR3 runs 14 residues.

The V call is TRBV7-2, the J call TRBJ2-5; D ambiguous. Germline V gene lookup returns CDR1 SGHTA and CDR2 FQGNSA. The CDR3 covers 13 residues. With 1 base removed from V and 2 bases from J, the gap between germline ends came to 5 bases. The DNA of the CDR3 is TGTGCCAGCAGCTTAGTAGAGCAAGAGACCCAGTACTTC. Its translation is CASSLVEQETQYF.

This clone has a single count. This chain connects TRBV5-6 to TRBJ2-7; TRBD1 aligns across 7 bases. J lost 7 bases, V lost 2 bases, and 12 bases had no gene match. CDR1 and CDR2 from the germline V gene are SGHDT and YYEEEE. The CDR3 contains 15 residues. The CDR3 DNA follows: TGTGCCAGCAGCTTACTGACAGGGTCTAGAGGGGAGCAGTACTTC. Protein sequence: CASSLLTGSRGEQYF.